Presented here are 7 T cell receptor beta chains from one specimen sequenced in a study of blood T cell repertoires in COVID-19. Method: immunoSEQ multiplex PCR; TCRdb's copy keeps in-frame clones and lacks some. The sample has 240,000 or so clones; approximately 91% are singletons. The specimen sequenced was peripheral blood. All receptors derive from a woman in her 30s with acute or convalescent COVID-19.

The V gene is TRBV6-4, the J gene TRBJ2-1, with 12 bases lining up with TRBD2. This CDR3 contains 18 residues. V was pared by 2 bases and J by 6 bases, with 11 bases of the junction left unmatched. Germline-derived CDR1 and CDR2 are MRHNA and SNTAGT. In nucleotides, the CDR3 is TGTGCCAGCAGTGACCGAGCTAGCGGGAGGGCCTTCCCCAATGAGCAGTTCTTC. It codes for CASSDRASGRAFPNEQFF.

At least ten counts were recorded for this clone. The rearrangement joins TRBV18 to TRBJ2-7, with no clear D. This CDR3 comprises 14 residues. Trimming shortened V by 3 bases and J by 0 bases, and 9 bases separated the two germline ends. Germline V gene lookup returns CDR1 KGHSH and CDR2 LQKENI. The CDR3 loop is CASSPSGGSYEQYF. The CDR3 coding sequence is TGTGCCAGCTCACCGTCAGGTGGCTCCTACGAGCAGTACTTC. The full variable domain, in which reference TRBV18 and TRBJ2-7 provide the parts outside the CDR3, is NAGVMQNPRHLVRRRGQEARLRCSPMKGHSHVYWYRQLPEEGLKFMVYLQKENIIDESGMPKERFSAEFPKEGPSILRIQQVVRGDSAAYFCASSPSGGSYEQYFGPGTRLTVT.

Only a few counts were recorded for this clone. The CDR3 DNA reads as TGTGCCAGCAGCCAGGATTCCTTCCGGGACAAGGGACTAGCGGGAGGCTCCTACGAGCAGTACTTC. Translating gives CASSQDSFRDKGLAGGSYEQYF. The chain uses TRBV4-2 and TRBJ2-7; TRBD2 agrees at 15 bases. CDR3 length: 22 residues. The germline V gene has CDR1 LGHNA and CDR2 YNFKEQ. After removal of 3 bases from V and 0 bases from J, the junction contained 18 bases not matched to a gene.

This clone showed up just once. The V gene is TRBV4-3, the J gene TRBJ2-7; 15 positions agree with TRBD2. The V gene end was trimmed by 1 base and the J gene end by 2 bases; junction bases not matched to a gene: 0. Germline lookup yields CDR1 LGHNA and CDR2 YSLEER. This CDR3 has 16 amino acids. In DNA form, the CDR3 reads TGCGCCAGCAGCCAAGGGACTAGCGGGAGGGCCTACGAGCAGTACTTC. It is translated as CASSQGTSGRAYEQYF.

The V and J genes are TRBV6-2 or TRBV6-3 and TRBJ1-5; a weak D match, TRBD1 (5 bases). CDR1 and CDR2 from the germline V gene are MNHEY and SVGEGT. The CDR3 spans 16 residues. V lost 0 bases to trimming and J lost 4 bases, with 13 bases between them. The CDR3 DNA is TGTGCCAGCAGTTACTCCGGGGGAGTATCTAATCAGCCCCAGCATTTT. Translation gives CASSYSGGVSNQPQHF.

This sequence joins TRBV2 and TRBJ1-1; 7 bases match TRBD1. With 9 bases clipped from V and 1 base from J, the junction kept 5 bases outside the gene matches. This CDR3 has 13 residues. CDR1 SNHLY and CDR2 FYNNEI come from the germline V gene. In DNA form, the CDR3 reads TGTGCCAGAAAACAGGGGAAGAACACTGAAGCTTTCTTT. Residues: CARKQGKNTEAFF. The full variable domain, rest sourced from reference TRBV2 and TRBJ1-1, is EPEVTQTPSHQVTQMGQEVILRCVPISNHLYFYWYRQILGQKVEFLVSFYNNEISEKSEIFDDQFSVERPDGSNFTLKIRSTKLEDSAMYFCARKQGKNTEAFFGQGTRLTVV.

The chain joins TRBV19 to TRBJ2-7, with unresolved D. This CDR3 comprises 12 residues. Germline V gene data show CDR1 as LNHDA and CDR2 as SQIVND (reference sequence). V lost 6 bases to trimming and J lost 5 bases, with 11 bases between them. CDR3 amino acids: CASRGGPNEQYF. CDR3 in DNA: TGTGCCAGTAGAGGTGGGCCCAACGAGCAGTACTTC.